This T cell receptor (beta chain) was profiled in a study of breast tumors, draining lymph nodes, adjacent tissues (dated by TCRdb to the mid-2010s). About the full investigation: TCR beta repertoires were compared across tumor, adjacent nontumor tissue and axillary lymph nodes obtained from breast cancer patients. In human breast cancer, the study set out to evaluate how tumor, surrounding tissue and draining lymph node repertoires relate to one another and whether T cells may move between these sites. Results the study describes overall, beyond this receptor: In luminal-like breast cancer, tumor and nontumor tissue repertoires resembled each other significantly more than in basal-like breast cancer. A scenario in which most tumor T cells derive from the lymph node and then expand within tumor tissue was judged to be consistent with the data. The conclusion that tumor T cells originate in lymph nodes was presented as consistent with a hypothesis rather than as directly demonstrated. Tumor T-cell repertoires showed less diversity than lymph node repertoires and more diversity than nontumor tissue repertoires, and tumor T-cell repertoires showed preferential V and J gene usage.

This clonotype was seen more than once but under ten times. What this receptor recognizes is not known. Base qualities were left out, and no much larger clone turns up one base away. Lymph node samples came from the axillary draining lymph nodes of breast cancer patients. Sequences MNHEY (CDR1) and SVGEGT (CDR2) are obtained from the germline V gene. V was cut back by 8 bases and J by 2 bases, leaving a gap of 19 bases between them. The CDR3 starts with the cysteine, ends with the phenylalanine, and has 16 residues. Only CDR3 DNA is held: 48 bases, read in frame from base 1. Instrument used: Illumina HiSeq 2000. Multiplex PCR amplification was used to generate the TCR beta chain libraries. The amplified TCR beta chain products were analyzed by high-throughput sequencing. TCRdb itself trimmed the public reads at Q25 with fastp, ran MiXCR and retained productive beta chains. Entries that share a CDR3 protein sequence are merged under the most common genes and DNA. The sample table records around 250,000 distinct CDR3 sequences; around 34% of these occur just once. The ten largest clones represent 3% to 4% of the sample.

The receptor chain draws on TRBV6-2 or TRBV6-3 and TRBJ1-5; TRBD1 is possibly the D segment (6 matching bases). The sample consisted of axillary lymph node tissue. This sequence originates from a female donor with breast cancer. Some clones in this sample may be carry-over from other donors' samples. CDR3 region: CASDQQGRTGNQPQHF. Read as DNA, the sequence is TGTGCCAGCGACCAACAGGGAAGGACGGGCAATCAGCCCCAGCATTTT.